This T cell receptor beta chain was retrieved from a study of shared clonotypes between healthy human individuals. About the study: A few men and a couple of women, aged 18 to 49, were donors. CD4 naive and CD4 memory each took three plates per donor, while CD8 naive took two and CD8 memory one.

When replicate PCRs were run on sorted subsets, they used 150 to 250 ng DNA, 28,000 or so T cell genomes. Generated by immunoSEQ multiplex PCR, the TCRdb table keeps only in-frame clones and is missing some. The sample carries around 990,000 clones, approximately 75% recorded once. About this clone: Its antigen is not known. This sample includes further DNA sequences coding for the same CDR3.

The V gene lost 8 bases and the J gene lost 6 bases, with 14 bases spanning the gap. This CDR3 has 13 amino acids. Looked up from germline, CDR1 is SNHLY and CDR2 is FYNNEI. General study results and limits: Blood was the only sampled material, and tissue repertoires likely differ.

This receptor was taken from a man aged 18 to 30 in good health. Some clones in this sample may be carry-over from other donors' samples. The sequenced sample consisted of memory CD4+ T cells from PBMCs. The subset is: CD45RA-negative fraction. The V call is TRBV2, the J call TRBJ2-1, with a weak D call TRBD2 (6 bases). DNA of the CDR3: TGTGCCAGCCGACGGGAGTCTGGCAATGAGCAGTTCTTC. This encodes CASRRESGNEQFF.